Each of the 28 T cell receptor beta chains below was sequenced from the same sample in a study of beta chain features in type 1 diabetes. These receptors' targets are unknown. Of the isolated RNA, all was reverse transcribed, and so the sequenced material was expressed TCRB transcripts. Clones were read by immunoSEQ multiplex PCR, and TCRdb kept only the in-frame ones, dropping some. The table shows 330,000 or so clones, with around 12% occurring only once. Study-wide points: Moderate yet significant TCRB CDR3 shortening was seen in Type 1 diabetes patients in all four CD4+ subsets.

The specimen was naive CD4+ T cells from blood. These receptors were taken from a woman under 30 with type 1 diabetes.

This clone appeared a few times. The chain employs TRBV25-1 and TRBJ2-1; tentatively, D is TRBD1 (5 bases). Trimming took off 3 bases at V and 8 bases at J, with 17 bases between the two ends. Per germline, CDR1 MGHDK and CDR2 SYGVNS. The CDR3 extends over 15 amino acids. This CDR3 reads CASSESAGNIDEQFF. CDR3 sequence (DNA): TGTGCCAGCAGTGAGTCGGCAGGGAATATAGATGAGCAGTTCTTC. The full variable domain, in which reference TRBV25-1 and TRBJ2-1 provide the parts outside the CDR3, is EADIYQTPRYLVIGTGKKITLECSQTMGHDKMYWYQQDPGMELHLIHYSYGVNSTEKGDLSSESTVSRIRTEHFPLTLESARPSHTSQYLCASSESAGNIDEQFFGPGTRLTVL.

A few counts support this clone. The rearrangement joins TRBV30 to TRBJ2-7; 8 bases are a match to TRBD2. Germline CDR1 reads GTSNPN; CDR2 reads SVGIG (reference sequence). The CDR3 runs to 13 residues. The junction had 7 bases not matched to a gene; V was cut back by 3 bases and J by 6 bases. The chain's CDR3 is CAWRSTSAGEQYF. The CDR3 coding sequence is TGTGCCTGGAGGTCGACTAGCGCTGGCGAGCAGTACTTC.

The chain carries TRBV18 and TRBJ2-5; 9 nucleotides agree with TRBD1. CDR3 size: 15 residues. The germline V gene has CDR1 KGHSH and CDR2 LQKENI. The J segment lost 4 bases and the V segment lost 5 bases, leaving 8 bases of the junction unmatched. The CDR3 bases are TGTGCCAGCTCATCGACAGGGGGTGAAGGAGAGACCCAGTACTTC. The encoded protein is CASSSTGGEGETQYF.

V is TRBV29-1 and J is TRBJ2-5; 7 bases map to TRBD1. The DNA end lines up better with TRBJ2-7; the J call may be wrong. CDR1 SQVTM and CDR2 ANQGSEA come from the germline V gene. This CDR3 is built from 12 residues. The CDR3: CSVSGQRYEQYF. The CDR3 DNA is TGCAGCGTATCGGGACAGAGATACGAGCAGTACTTC.

The chain joins TRBV7-2 to TRBJ1-5; TRBD1 agrees at 10 bases. Germline V CDR1 and CDR2: SGHTA, FQGNSA. Trimming at V came to 5 bases and at J to 1 base, leaving 2 bases not matched to a gene. The CDR3 is 15 residues long. CDR3: CASSDRGRSNQPQHF. CDR3 nucleotide sequence: TGTGCCAGCAGCGACAGGGGGCGAAGCAATCAGCCCCAGCATTTT.

This chain connects TRBV5-6 to TRBJ2-7, with D perhaps TRBD1 (6 bases). There are 12 residues in the CDR3. Germline V gene data show CDR1 as SGHDT and CDR2 as YYEEEE. V lost 2 bases and J lost 6, with 9 bases in between. CDR3 nucleotides: TGTGCCAGCAGCTTACAGGGCGGCGAGCAGTACTTC. It is translated as CASSLQGGEQYF. The full variable domain, in which reference TRBV5-6 and TRBJ2-7 provide the parts outside the CDR3, is DAGVTQSPTHLIKTRGQQVTLRCSPKSGHDTVSWYQQALGQGPQFIFQYYEEEERQRGNFPDRFSGHQFPNYSSELNVNALLLGDSALYLCASSLQGGEQYFGPGTRLTVT.

The chain links TRBV11-2 to TRBJ2-1; tentative D call: TRBD2 (5 bases). V gave up 7 bases and J gave up 7 bases, with 14 bases separating them. The CDR3 is made up of 13 amino acids. Germline CDR1 SGHAT, CDR2 FQNNGV. The CDR3 DNA reads as TGTGCCAGCACCTGGGAGAGATTAAATGAGCAGTTCTTC. Its protein product is CASTWERLNEQFF. Combining the CDR3 with reference TRBV11-2 and TRBJ2-1 gives the whole variable domain EAGVAQSPRYKIIEKRQSVAFWCNPISGHATLYWYQQILGQGPKLLIQFQNNGVVDDSQLPKDRFSAERLKGVDSTLKIQPAKLEDSAVYLCASTWERLNEQFFGPGTRLTVL.

The gene calls are TRBV12-5 and TRBJ1-1; D not certain. With 2 bases removed from V and 9 bases from J, the gap between germline ends came to 13 bases. The CDR3 loop spans 13 amino acids. Germline values: CDR1 LGHNT, CDR2 FRNRAP. CDR3 nucleotide sequence: TGTGCTAGTGGTTTGTTATCTGGGGAGAAAGCTTTCTTT. Its protein is CASGLLSGEKAFF. Looking up the rest from reference TRBV12-5 and TRBJ1-1 gives the full variable domain: DARVTQTPRHKVTEMGQEVTMRCQPILGHNTVFWYRQTMMQGLELLAYFRNRAPLDDSGMPKDRFSAEMPDATLATLKIQPSEPRDSAVYFCASGLLSGEKAFFGQGTRLTVV.

This chain joins TRBV21-1 and TRBJ2-5; the table's TRBD1 call for D was not verified on the DNA. TRBV21-1 corresponds to a pseudogene. The CDR3 spans 14 residues. CDR3 protein: CASSKDRLQETQYF. CDR3 coding DNA: TGTGCCAGCAGCAAAGACAGGCTCCAAGAGACCCAGTACTTC.

V and J are TRBV2 and TRBJ1-5; the match to TRBD1 covers 8 bases. Trimming removed 3 bases from V and 6 bases from J; junction bases left unmatched: 7. The length of the CDR3 is 15 residues. Germline CDR1 SNHLY, CDR2 FYNNEI. The CDR3 DNA is TGTGCCAGCAGTGATTCGGGACAGGATTCTCAGCCCCAGCATTTT. It codes for CASSDSGQDSQPQHF.

In this sample, this clone turned up a few times. Written as DNA, the CDR3 is TGCAGCGTTGGGAGCGGGGGCGGCTACGAGCAGTACTTC. Its translation is CSVGSGGGYEQYF. V is TRBV29-1 and J is TRBJ2-7; 8 bases are shared with TRBD2. In germline, CDR1 is SQVTM, CDR2 ANQGSEA. V dropped 4 bases and J dropped 3; count of bases not matched to a gene: 5. The CDR3 is 13 residues long.

The J gene is TRBJ2-7, the V gene TRBV7-6; D might be TRBD2 (5 bases). Germline values: CDR1 SGHVS, CDR2 FNYEAQ. V was clipped by 5 bases and J by 5 bases, with 13 bases between them. This CDR3 spans 13 amino acids. As DNA, the CDR3 is TGTGCCAGCAGCCCCCCCAACGGGGACGAGCAGTACTTC. Translation: CASSPPNGDEQYF.

Only a few counts were recorded for this clone. This rearrangement joins TRBV18 to TRBJ1-1, with D unclear. V was clipped by 3 bases and J by 3 bases, with 14 bases between them. Germline V gene data show CDR1 as KGHSH and CDR2 as LQKENI. The CDR3 extends over 15 amino acids. CDR3 in DNA: TGTGCCAGCTCACCCCGCAGACTGAGGGACACTGAAGCTTTCTTT. Amino acid sequence: CASSPRRLRDTEAFF.

This sequence joins TRBV5-1 and TRBJ2-7; 7 nucleotides align to TRBD2. Losses at the gene ends were 0 bases for V and 2 bases for J; bases not matched to a gene: 5. The CDR3 spans 15 residues. Germline CDR1 SGHRS, CDR2 YFSETQ. CDR3 protein: CASSLVPGGTYEQYF. The CDR3 nucleotides are TGCGCCAGCAGCTTGGTTCCGGGGGGAACCTACGAGCAGTACTTC.

This clone was seen more than once but under ten times. The J gene is TRBJ1-1, the V gene TRBV7-2, with D perhaps matching TRBD1 (6 bases). CDR1 and CDR2 (germline): SGHTA, FQGNSA. This CDR3 has 15 residues. Trimming stripped 4 bases from V and 4 bases from J, with 16 bases between. The DNA of the CDR3 is TGTGCCAGCAGCTCCCGCCCTGGGGGCCCCACTGAAGCTTTCTTT. Its protein product is CASSSRPGGPTEAFF.

V and J are TRBV7-2 and TRBJ2-7, with 10 bases matching TRBD1. V gave up 5 bases and J gave up 6 bases; unmatched junction bases: 10. This CDR3 has 15 residues. Germline assignment: CDR1 SGHTA and CDR2 FQGNSA. In nucleotides, the CDR3 is TGTGCCAGCAGCATTCTAGGACAGGGGGGTCTCGAGCAGTACTTC. The encoded protein is CASSILGQGGLEQYF.

In this sample, this clone turned up a few times. The CDR3 region has the DNA TGTGCCAGCAGCGCGGACAGTCTAGCTGGAAACACCATATATTTT. Translation: CASSADSLAGNTIYF. The V gene is TRBV9, the J gene TRBJ1-3; D is possibly TRBD1 (6 bases). This CDR3 comprises 15 residues. The V end was cut by 3 bases, the J end by 2 bases, with 12 bases between. CDR1 SGDLS and CDR2 YYNGEE come from the germline V gene.

This clone showed up just a few times. The genes are TRBV4-3 and TRBJ1-1; possibly TRBD1 for D (5 bases). V was pared by 0 bases and J by 4 bases, with 24 bases between. This CDR3 comprises 19 residues. Germline V CDR1 and CDR2: LGHNA, YSLEER. CDR3 protein: CASSQEPLWGTPETTEAFF. The CDR3 region has the DNA TGCGCCAGCAGCCAAGAACCCCTTTGGGGGACTCCTGAAACCACTGAAGCTTTCTTT.

Notes on this clone: Different DNA sequences within this sample yield the same CDR3. The chain is built from TRBV6-5 and TRBJ2-5; weak D call: TRBD2 (5 bases). V lost 4 bases and J 1 base, leaving 10 bases between the germline ends. CDR1 is MNHEY, CDR2 SVGAGI, per germline. The CDR3 is 14 residues long. The CDR3 loop reads CASSSGLFQETQYF. The CDR3 bases are TGTGCCAGCAGTTCCGGACTCTTCCAAGAGACCCAGTACTTC.

Only a few counts were recorded for this clone. The chain employs TRBV19 and TRBJ1-2, with D possibly matching TRBD1 (6 bases). Germline lookup yields CDR1 LNHDA and CDR2 SQIVND (reference sequence). With 6 bases removed from V and 4 bases from J, the gap between germline ends came to 12 bases. The CDR3 contains 13 residues. The CDR3 nucleotides read TGTGCCAGTAGCACCGGACAGATCTATGGCTACACCTTC. Its protein is CASSTGQIYGYTF.

In its sample, this clone was seen a few times. The rearrangement links TRBV9 to TRBJ2-1; TRBD2 matches 11 bases. V was clipped by 1 base and J by 4 bases; unmatched bases: 7. The CDR3 is made up of 17 amino acids. CDR1 and CDR2 (germline): SGDLS, YYNGEE. The CDR3 here is CASSVLAGGHQYNEQFF. The CDR3 bases are TGTGCCAGCAGCGTACTAGCGGGGGGACACCAATACAATGAGCAGTTCTTC.

This sequence joins TRBV7-2 and TRBJ1-1, with 8 positions matching TRBD1. The CDR3 runs 14 residues. The germline CDR1 and CDR2 sequences are SGHTA and FQGNSA. The junction had 6 bases not matched to a gene; V was cut back by 7 bases and J by 2 bases. The CDR3 DNA is TGTGCCAGCACCCCGGACAGGGCAAACACTGAAGCTTTCTTT. Translated, it gives CASTPDRANTEAFF.

V and J are TRBV27 and TRBJ2-1; the match to TRBD2 covers 9 bases. The CDR3 spans 14 residues. The ends lost 5 bases at V and 4 bases at J; junction bases unmatched: 3. The V gene's germline CDR1 is MNHEY and CDR2 SMNVEV (reference sequence). CDR3 coding DNA: TGTGCCAGCAGTAGTAGCGGGAGTTACAATGAGCAGTTCTTC. This encodes CASSSSGSYNEQFF.

The genes are TRBV5-4 and TRBJ2-2; a weak D match, TRBD2 (5 bases). Trimming stripped 3 bases from V and 4 bases from J, with 19 bases between. The CDR3 length is 17 residues. Germline assignment: CDR1 SGHNT and CDR2 YYREEE (reference sequence). In nucleotides, the CDR3 is TGTGCCAGCAGCTCCGCAGGAGGAGTTGGGATCACCGGGGAGCTGTTTTTT. Its protein product is CASSSAGGVGITGELFF. The full variable domain, in which reference TRBV5-4 and TRBJ2-2 provide the parts outside the CDR3, is ETGVTQSPTHLIKTRGQQVTLRCSSQSGHNTVSWYQQALGQGPQFIFQYYREEENGRGNFPPRFSGLQFPNYSSELNVNALELDDSALYLCASSSAGGVGITGELFFGEGSRLTVL.

This clone was counted a few times. The CDR3 reads CASQEGTYEQYF. The CDR3 DNA follows: TGTGCTAGTCAAGAGGGCACCTACGAGCAGTACTTC. The J gene is TRBJ2-7, the V gene TRBV12-5, with a possible D match to TRBD2 (5 bases). The CDR3 has 12 residues. Trimming took off 8 bases at V and 2 bases at J, with 10 bases between the two ends. The germline V gene encodes CDR1 LGHNT and CDR2 FRNRAP.

Notes on this clone: One junction end does not reproduce the germline sequence, and a read error may be involved. The gene calls are TRBV7-7 and TRBJ2-3; TRBD2 is a possible D gene (5 bases). The CDR3 loop spans 15 amino acids. The V gene's germline CDR1 is SSHAT and CDR2 FNYEAQ (reference sequence). The CDR3 DNA reads TGTGCTAGCAGCTTAGGAGGAGGCCGCACAGATACGCAGTATTTT. Its protein is CASSLGGGRTDTQYF.

The rearrangement joins TRBV7-2 to TRBJ2-3; 8 nucleotides agree with TRBD2. This CDR3 has 15 residues. Germline V CDR1 and CDR2: SGHTA, FQGNSA. Unmatched junction bases numbered 3, after V lost 2 bases and J lost 2 bases. The CDR3 region is CASSLPSGPTDTQYF. CDR3 nucleotides: TGTGCCAGCAGCTTACCTAGCGGGCCCACAGATACGCAGTATTTT.

This clone appeared a few times. The chain combines TRBV7-8 with TRBJ1-2; 8 positions match TRBD1. V shed 5 bases, J shed 5 bases, and the junction held 10 bases outside the gene matches. The CDR3 totals 15 residues. Germline CDR1 reads SGHVS; CDR2 reads FQNEAQ. CDR3 sequence reads: CASSPEGQVAYGYTF. The CDR3 nucleotides read TGTGCCAGCAGCCCAGAGGGACAGGTAGCTTATGGCTACACCTTC.